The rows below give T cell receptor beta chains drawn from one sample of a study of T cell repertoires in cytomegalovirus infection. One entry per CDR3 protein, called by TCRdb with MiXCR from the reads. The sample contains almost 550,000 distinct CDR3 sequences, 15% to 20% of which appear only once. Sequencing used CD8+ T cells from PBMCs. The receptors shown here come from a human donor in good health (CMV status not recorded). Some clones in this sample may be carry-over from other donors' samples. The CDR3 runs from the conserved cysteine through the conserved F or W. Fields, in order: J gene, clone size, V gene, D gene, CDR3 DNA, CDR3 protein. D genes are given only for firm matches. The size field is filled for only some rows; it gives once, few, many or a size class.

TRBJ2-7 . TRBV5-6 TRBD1 TGTGCCAGCAGCTCCGGGACAGGGTTCGAGCAGTACTTC CASSSGTGFEQYF
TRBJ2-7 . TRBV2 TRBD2 TGTGCCAGCAAGGGAGCTAGCGGGTCTTACGAGCAGTACTTC CASKGASGSYEQYF
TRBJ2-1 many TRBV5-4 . TGTGCCAGCAGCTTTGGGGCAGCCTACAATGAGCAGTTCTTC CASSFGAAYNEQFF
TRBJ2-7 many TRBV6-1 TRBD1 TGTGCCAGCAGTGAGACAGGGGTCTCCTACGAGCAGTACTTC CASSETGVSYEQYF
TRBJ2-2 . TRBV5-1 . TGCGCCAGCAGCTTGTACGACGGGGAGCTGTTTTTT CASSLYDGELFF
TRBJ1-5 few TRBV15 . TGTGCCACCAGCGGGAGGGGATATAGCAATCAGCCCCAGCATTTT CATSGRGYSNQPQHF
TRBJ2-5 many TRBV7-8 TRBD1 TGTGCCAGCAGCTCTCGACAGGGTGCCTGGGAGACCCAGTACTTC CASSSRQGAWETQYF
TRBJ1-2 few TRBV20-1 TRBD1 TGCAGTGCCCCCAGGGCACAGGGGTATGGCTACACCTTC CSAPRAQGYGYTF
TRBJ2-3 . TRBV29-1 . TGCAGCGTTGGTACGCAGTATTTT CSVGTQYF
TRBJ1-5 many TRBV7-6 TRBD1 TGTGCCAGCAGCCCCAGGGGGCGAATTCAGCCCCAGCATTTT CASSPRGRIQPQHF
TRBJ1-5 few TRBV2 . TGTGCCAGCAGTGAAGCTGGAGGGGTATTGAGCAATCAGCCCCAGCATTTT CASSEAGGVLSNQPQHF
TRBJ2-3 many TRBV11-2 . TGTGCCAGCAGTTGGGGGGTCCCCCGCACAGATACGCAGTATTTT CASSWGVPRTDTQYF
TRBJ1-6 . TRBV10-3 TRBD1 TGTGCCACCCAGGGACAGGGGGTTAATTCACCCCTCCACTTT CATQGQGVNSPLHF
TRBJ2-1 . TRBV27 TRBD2 TGTGCCAGCAGTGCTTTTCCCGGGACTAGCTCCTACAATGAGCAGTTCTTC CASSAFPGTSSYNEQFF
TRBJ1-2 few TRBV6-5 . TGTGCCAGCAGCGACAACGGGGCAGTTGGCTACACCTTC CASSDNGAVGYTF
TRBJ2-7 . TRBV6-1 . TGTGCCAGCAGTGAATCGGTACTCCACTCCTACGAGCAGTACTTC CASSESVLHSYEQYF
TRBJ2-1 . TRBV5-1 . TGCGCCAGCAGCCGGGCTAGAAGCTCCTACAATGAGCAGTTCTTC CASSRARSSYNEQFF
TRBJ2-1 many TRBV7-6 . TGTGCCAGCAGCCGGGACTTCTCCTACAATGAGCAGTTCTTC CASSRDFSYNEQFF
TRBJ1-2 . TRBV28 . TGTGCCAGCAGTTCGACAGGAGATTTCTATGGCTACACCTTC CASSSTGDFYGYTF
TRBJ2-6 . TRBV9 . TGTGCCAGCAGCGTACCTCGCAGGGCAGGCACCGGGGCCAACGTCCTGACTTTC CASSVPRRAGTGANVLTF
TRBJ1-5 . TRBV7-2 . TGTGCAAGCAGTTTGAGGTGGCGATATAGCAATCAGCCCCAGCATTTT CASSLRWRYSNQPQHF
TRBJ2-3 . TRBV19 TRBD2 TGTGCCAGTAGTATAGACCTCTACCGGACTAGCGGGGGGGAGGAGGGAACAGATACGCAGTATTTT CASSIDLYRTSGGEEGTDTQYF
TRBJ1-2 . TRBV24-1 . TGTGCCACCAGCGCATCGACTCTACAAGGCGGCTACACCTTC CATSASTLQGGYTF
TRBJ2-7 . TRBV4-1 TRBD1 TGCGCCAGCAGCCTGGGACAGAGGGACGAGCAGTGCTTC CASSLGQRDEQCF
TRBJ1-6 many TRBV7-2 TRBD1 TGTGCCAGCAGCTTACCGGGACAGGGGGTCCGCTCACCCCTCCACTTT CASSLPGQGVRSPLHF
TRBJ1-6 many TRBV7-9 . TGTGCCAGCAGCGCACGCCGCCCCCAGAGGGGGGATAATTCACCCCTCCACTTT CASSARRPQRGDNSPLHF
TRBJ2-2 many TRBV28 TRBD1 TGTGCCACCAAGGACAGGGGGGGATGGACCGGGGAGCTGTTTTTT CATKDRGGWTGELFF
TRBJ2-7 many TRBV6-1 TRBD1 TGTGCCAGCAGTGGGTGGGACAGGGAGAGCGACGAGCAGTACTTC CASSGWDRESDEQYF
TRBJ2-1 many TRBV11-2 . TGTGCCAGCAGCTTCCCTACTCGGGAGCAGTTCTTC CASSFPTREQFF
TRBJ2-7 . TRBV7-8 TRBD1 TGTGCCAGCAGTTTATGGGGACAGGGGACCTACGAGCAGTACTTC CASSLWGQGTYEQYF
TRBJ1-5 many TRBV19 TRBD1 TGTGCCAGTAGTGAACAGGGGAAGGGCAATCAGCCCCAGCATTTT CASSEQGKGNQPQHF
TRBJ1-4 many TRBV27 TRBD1 TGTGCCAGCAGTCCACGGGACAGGGGTTGGGAAAAACTGTTTTTT CASSPRDRGWEKLFF
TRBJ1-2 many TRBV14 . TGTGCCAGCAGCCCTAAATCCACCTTCTATGGCTACACCTTC CASSPKSTFYGYTF
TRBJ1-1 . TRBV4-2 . TGTGCCAGCAGCCAAGAAGGACAGAGGGGAGACACTGAAGCTTTCTTT CASSQEGQRGDTEAFF
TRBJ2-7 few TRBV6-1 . TGTGCCAGCCGCCGCGTGGAAGGGGTCGAGCAGTACTTC CASRRVEGVEQYF
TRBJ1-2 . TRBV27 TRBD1 TGTGCCAGCAGCCGGGACAGGGGCGGCTACACCTTC CASSRDRGGYTF
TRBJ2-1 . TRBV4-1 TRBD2 TGCGCCAGCAGCCAAGATGGGCTAGCGGCTTACAATGAGCAGTTCTTC CASSQDGLAAYNEQFF
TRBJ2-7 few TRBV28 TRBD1 TGTGCCAGCAGGCCTATAGGGACAGTAGACTACGAGCAGTACTTC CASRPIGTVDYEQYF
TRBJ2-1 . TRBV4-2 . TGTGCCAGCAGCCAACTTACCTACAATGAGCAGTTCTTC CASSQLTYNEQFF
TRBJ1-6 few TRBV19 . TGTGCCAGTAGTATCGGGAATCCAGTAGCGCGCTCCTATAATTCACCCCTCCACTTT CASSIGNPVARSYNSPLHF
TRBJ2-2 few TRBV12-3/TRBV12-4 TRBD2 TGTGCCAGCAGTTTTAGCGGGTACTCTCGCACCGGGGAGCTGTTTTTT CASSFSGYSRTGELFF
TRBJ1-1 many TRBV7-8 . TGTGCCAGCAGCCCGAGGGTTTTAGACACTGAAGCTTTCTTT CASSPRVLDTEAFF
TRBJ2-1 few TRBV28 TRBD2 TGTGCCAGCAGTTCCCGACTAGCGGGAGTGGGCTACAATGAGCAGTTCTTC CASSSRLAGVGYNEQFF
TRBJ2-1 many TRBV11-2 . TGTGCCAGCAGCTCCCTGTGGGGCAGAGCATACAATGAGCAGTTCTTC CASSSLWGRAYNEQFF
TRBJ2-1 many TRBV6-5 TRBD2 TGTGCCAGCAGTTACTCCAAGGGACTAGCTCTAAATGAGCAGTTCTTC CASSYSKGLALNEQFF
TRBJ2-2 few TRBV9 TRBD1 TGTGCCAGCAGCCCAGAAGAGGGGACAGAGCCCACCGGGGAGCTGTTTTTT CASSPEEGTEPTGELFF
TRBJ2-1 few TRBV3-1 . TGTGCCAGCAGCCTCCCTAGCGCTACCTACAATGAGCAGTTCTTC CASSLPSATYNEQFF
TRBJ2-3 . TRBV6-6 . TGTGCCAGCAGCGGCTGGCGGATCACAGATACGCAGTATTTT CASSGWRITDTQYF
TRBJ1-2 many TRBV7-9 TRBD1 TGTGCCAGCAGCCCCCAGGGGGCCTATGGCTACACCTTC CASSPQGAYGYTF
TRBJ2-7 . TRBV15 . TGTGCCACCAGCAGGTCCCAGGTCGCTGCCTACGTGCAGTACTTC CATSRSQVAAYVQYF
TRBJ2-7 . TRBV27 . TGTGCCAGCAGTTTAGTTGTAGGGGCGGACGAGCAGTACTTC CASSLVVGADEQYF
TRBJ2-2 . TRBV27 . TGTGCCACCCTACAGGGTGGAATTGGCTCCGGGGTGCTGTTTTTT CATLQGGIGSGVLFF